Listed below are T cell receptor beta chains from one sample, sequenced in a study of response to subunit inactivated influenza vaccine. Each CDR3 protein is one row after TCRdb ran MiXCR on the RT-PCR reads. The sample includes approximately 290,000 distinct CDR3 sequences, roughly 20% of them seen just once. The sequenced sample was PBMCs from blood, obtained less than 22 months after vaccination. The receptors originated from a man aged 50-75 years who received an inactivated influenza vaccine. The CDR3 runs from the conserved cysteine through the conserved F or W. D genes are given only for firm matches. Rows give clone size only sometimes, using once, few, many, or a class for an expanded clone.

>.|many|TRBJ1-4|TRBV6-5
CASSYSGRRDEKLFF
TGTGCCAGCAGTTACTCGGGCAGGAGGGATGAAAAACTGTTTTTT
>.|few|TRBJ1-2|TRBV4-1
CASSQVGVTNSLNYGYTF
TGCGCCAGCAGCCAAGTGGGAGTAACAAATTCACTTAACTATGGCTACACCTTC
>.|few|TRBJ2-3|TRBV6-2/TRBV6-3
CASRQSSTDTQYF
TGTGCCAGCCGCCAATCATCTACAGATACGCAGTATTTT
>.|.|TRBJ1-2|TRBV28
CASSLTDSYYGYTF
TGTGCCAGCAGTTTGACGGACAGCTACTATGGCTACACCTTC
>.|.|TRBJ2-3|TRBV4-1
CASSQDYTDTQYF
TGCGCCAGCAGCCAAGACTACACAGATACGCAGTATTTT
>.|.|TRBJ2-2|TRBV6-5
CASSYALGGGTGELFF
TGTGCCAGCAGTTACGCTTTGGGTGGGGGCACCGGGGAGCTGTTTTTT
>.|.|TRBJ1-6|TRBV11-2
CASSLVDTSALHF
TGTGCCAGCAGCTTAGTAGACACTTCAGCCCTCCACTTT
>.|.|TRBJ1-4|TRBV6-1
CATKAGFATNEKLFF
TGTGCCACAAAAGCAGGGTTTGCAACTAATGAAAAACTGTTTTTT
>.|.|TRBJ1-4|TRBV7-8
CASSLGWKEKLFF
TGTGCCAGCAGCTTAGGGTGGAAGGAAAAACTGTTTTTT
>.|few|TRBJ1-1|TRBV7-9
CASSPWEGITEAFF
TGTGCCAGCAGCCCTTGGGAGGGGATCACTGAAGCTTTCTTT
>.|.|TRBJ2-5|TRBV11-2
CASASHRAEETQYF
TGTGCCAGCGCTAGCCACAGGGCAGAAGAGACCCAGTACTTC
>TRBD1|many|TRBJ1-1|TRBV20-1
CSATHRGTNTEAFF
TGCAGTGCTACCCACAGGGGTACGAACACTGAAGCTTTCTTT